The 7 T cell receptor beta chains below were found in one sample sequenced in a study of response to subunit inactivated influenza vaccine. One entry per CDR3 protein results from TCRdb running MiXCR on the RT-PCR reads. The profile shows more than 150,000 distinct CDR3 sequences, around 8.8% of them singletons. This specimen was non-naive T cells sorted from PBMCs, taken on the day of vaccination. All receptors derive from a man over 45 who received an inactivated influenza vaccine.

The V call is TRBV15, the J call TRBJ2-3, with D perhaps TRBD1 (6 bases). Trimming took 0 bases from V and 6 from J, leaving 7 bases between them. CDR3 length: 13 amino acids. Germline V gene sequence: CDR1 LNHNV, CDR2 YYDKDF (reference sequence). The CDR3, as DNA: TGTGCCACCAGCAGAGATCAGGGGGATACGCAGTATTTT. Amino acid sequence: CATSRDQGDTQYF.

This clonotype was picked up a small number of times. V gene TRBV6-5 combines with J gene TRBJ1-6, with 9 nucleotides matching TRBD1. Looked up from germline, CDR1 is MNHEY and CDR2 is SVGAGI. The CDR3 length is 17 residues. The V gene end was trimmed by 2 bases and the J gene end by 4 bases; junction bases not matched to a gene: 6. The CDR3 region is CASSYRDRGNYNSPLHF. The CDR3 nucleotides are TGTGCCAGCAGTTACCGCGACAGGGGGAATTATAATTCACCCCTCCACTTT.

This clonotype has just a few counts. The genes are TRBV3-1 and TRBJ2-7; D ambiguous. Germline loops: CDR1 LGHDT, CDR2 YNNKEL (reference sequence). Between the trimmed V and J ends, which lost 1 base and 6 bases, there was a span of 16 bases. The CDR3 is 15 amino acids. CDR3 loop: CASSQVPGSTGEQYF. CDR3 in DNA: TGTGCCAGCAGCCAAGTCCCCGGCTCCACCGGCGAGCAGTACTTC.

The table lists this clonotype with a few counts. The chain employs TRBV7-2 and TRBJ2-3; no clear D. This CDR3 has 12 residues. V dropped 5 bases and J dropped 6 bases, with 9 bases sitting between them. Germline V gene data show CDR1 as SGHTA and CDR2 as FQGNSA. The CDR3 region is CASSGGADTQYF. The CDR3 DNA reads as TGTGCCAGCAGCGGCGGAGCGGATACGCAGTATTTT. Complete variable domain (other parts from reference TRBV7-2 and TRBJ2-3): GAGVSQSPSNKVTEKGKDVELRCDPISGHTALYWYRQSLGQGLEFLIYFQGNSAPDKSGLPSDRFSAERTGGSVSTLTIQRTQQEDSAVYLCASSGGADTQYFGPGTRLTVL.

There are many counts of this clonotype. The CDR3 nucleotides are TGCAGTGCTAGAGACTCGGACAGGGTAGGCGATGAGCAGTTCTTC. Amino acids: CSARDSDRVGDEQFF. The rearrangement joins TRBV20-1 to TRBJ2-1; 8 bases fit TRBD1. CDR1 is DFQATT, CDR2 SNEGSKA, per germline (reference sequence). The CDR3 length is 15 residues. Unmatched junction bases numbered 9, after V lost 0 bases and J lost 8 bases.

This clonotype was counted a few times. This chain uses TRBV4-2 with TRBJ1-3; D is perhaps TRBD1 (6 bases). V was pared by 4 bases and J by 2 bases, with 21 bases between. CDR3 length: 18 amino acids. The germline V gene encodes CDR1 LGHNA and CDR2 YNFKEQ. The CDR3, as DNA: TGTGCCAGCAGCCGGAGGGGGGTCAGGGTTGAGCCTGGAAACACCATATATTTT. Residues: CASSRRGVRVEPGNTIYF.

This clonotype was counted only a few times. The chain combines TRBV12-3 or TRBV12-4 with TRBJ1-5; tentative D call: TRBD1 (6 bases). V was cut by 4 bases and J by 6 bases, with 13 bases left in between. CDR3 length equals 14 residues. The CDR3 DNA reads as TGTGCCAGCAGTTATCAGGGGATGGGTCAGCCCCAGCATTTT. Translation gives CASSYQGMGQPQHF.